What follows is one T cell receptor beta chain and its context. Its specificity is not known. The source of the sample is a study of cytomegalovirus exposure and HLA in healthy donors. Findings and limits, study-wide: Sequencing depth roughly uniform across donors was assumed in presence/absence analyses. Among donors in an Asian-associated ancestry cluster, a later analysis reportedly found fewer N-insertions than the roughly 650-donor mean.

PCR was performed using 60 Vbeta and 13 Jbeta primers. Sequencing was performed with immunoSEQ multiplex PCR; in TCRdb, only in-frame clones are kept and a portion is missing. The sample includes 200,000 or so clones, around 75% seen only once; the top ten take more than 6%. Healthy bone marrow donors made up the donor group. The TCR sequence derives from a man aged 35 to 55 in good health and CMV-seropositive. Material for sequencing was PBMCs.

The CDR3 region is CATRDHGDTQYF. CDR3 in DNA: TGTGCCACCAGAGACCACGGGGATACGCAGTATTTT. The chain recombines TRBV15 with TRBJ2-3; D is unclear. This CDR3 spans 12 amino acids. V gave up 6 bases and J gave up 6 bases, with 10 bases separating them. The germline V gene has CDR1 LNHNV and CDR2 YYDKDF (reference sequence).